The source of this T cell receptor beta chain is a study of cytotoxic CD8 clonotypes in ibrutinib-treated CLL. This clone was recorded a few times. Generated by immunoSEQ multiplex PCR, the TCRdb table keeps only in-frame clones and is missing some. The sample holds approximately 140,000 clones; 60% to 85% are singletons and the top ten take 25% to 30%. Per germline, CDR1 GTSNPN and CDR2 SVGIG (reference sequence). Trimming removed 2 bases at V and 1 base at J, with 8 bases between. This CDR3 region has 14 residues. The TCR originated in a human donor with chronic lymphocytic leukemia. The sample in question was PBMCs, obtained after 12 months of ibrutinib treatment. The rearrangement links TRBV30 to TRBJ2-2, with D perhaps given as TRBD1 or TRBD2 (5 bases each). CDR3 DNA: TGTGCCTGGAGTTTGGGGGAGAACACCGGGGAGCTGTTTTTT. This gives the protein CAWSLGENTGELFF.